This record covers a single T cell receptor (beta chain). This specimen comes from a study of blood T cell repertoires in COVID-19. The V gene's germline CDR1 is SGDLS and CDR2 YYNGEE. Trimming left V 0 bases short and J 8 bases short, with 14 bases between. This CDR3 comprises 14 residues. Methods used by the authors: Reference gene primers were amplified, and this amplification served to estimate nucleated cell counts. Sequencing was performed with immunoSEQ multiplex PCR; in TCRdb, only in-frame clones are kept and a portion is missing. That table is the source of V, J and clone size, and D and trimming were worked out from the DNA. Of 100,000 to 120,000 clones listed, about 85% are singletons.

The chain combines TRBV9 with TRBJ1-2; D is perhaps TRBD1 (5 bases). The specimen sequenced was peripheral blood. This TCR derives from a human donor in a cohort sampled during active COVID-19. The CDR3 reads CASSVGSGSRGYTF. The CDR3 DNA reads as TGTGCCAGCAGCGTAGGGTCAGGGTCTCGGGGCTACACCTTC.